This T cell receptor beta chain was recovered during a study of blood T cell repertoires in COVID-19 (dated by TCRdb to the early 2020s). Regarding the study in general: Collaborator samples came from the United States, Italy and Spain and covered acute and convalescent phases of COVID-19. Nearly every sample came with metadata listing a de-identified subject ID, COVID-19 status, age in years and sex. Samples came from the ongoing ImmuneRACE study (first 160 participants) plus 1,254 subjects from 6 global collaborators. The repertoires were made available in a free public database intended to serve as a resource for research on the immune response to SARS-CoV-2. The prospective study material was composed of cDNA or gDNA derived from T cells, B-cell-depleted T cells, or PBMCs. Where available, HLA class I and class II types were obtained from metadata supplied by the sample provider rather than from assay-based typing. The dataset comprised deeply sampled blood TCRbeta repertoires from subjects exposed to, actively infected with, or recovered from COVID-19.

The germline V gene specifies SGHVS as CDR1 and FQNEAQ as CDR2. The CDR3, cysteine through phenylalanine, is 16 amino acids long. Only CDR3 DNA remains: 48 bases, in frame from the first base. V is trimmed back by 5 bases and J by 2 bases, and the junction contains 8 bases that no gene match accounts for. Broad study findings and their caveats: How much clinical and demographic metadata was included differed by source and by participant, and the metadata was provided uncurated.

In regard to this clone: Its binding antigen is unknown. Per-base quality was not reported, and no clone a single base away is much larger than it.

TCRbeta CDR3 regions were amplified from genomic DNA using the immunoSEQ Assay, a bias-controlled multiplex PCR. The original methods were these. The number of nucleated cells in each sample was estimated from the amplification of reference gene primers within the assay. To quantify the absolute abundance of each unique TCRbeta CDR3 rearrangement, sequence reads were collapsed and filtered. For each sample, productive Simpson clonality was calculated as the square root of Simpson's diversity index across productive rearrangements. Held by TCRdb, this immuneACCESS table contains in-frame sequences only and omits some clones. Under half of the omission traces to an unresolved V gene where checked; the cause of the rest is unknown. V and J calls and clone size are as listed in that table; D and trimming were resolved from the DNA. This sample comprises approximately 31,000 clones, 90% to 95% of them detected only once. Around 0.9% of the sample comes from the top ten.

Collaborating institutions collected whole blood in K2EDTA tubes following their own protocols. For TCRbeta analysis, collaborators shipped samples in one of three forms: frozen whole blood, isolated PBMCs, or DNA extracted from either of those sample types. The sequence was collected from a male donor with active COVID-19. The rearrangement joined TRBV7-8 to TRBJ1-2, and TRBD1 aligns with 10 junction nucleotides. The specimen sequenced was peripheral blood. The CDR3 protein sequence reads: CASSPVLGQGNYGYTF. In nucleotide form, the sequence is TGTGCCAGCAGCCCCGTGTTGGGACAGGGGAACTATGGCTACACCTTC.